This T cell receptor (beta chain) derives from a study of T cell responses to AZD1222 COVID-19 vaccine. CDR3 size: 16 residues. From germline, CDR1 is KGHSH and CDR2 LQKENI. V was clipped by 6 bases and J by 3 bases, with 21 bases between them. Concerning this clone itself: Its antigen is still unknown.

Measured with immunoSEQ multiplex PCR; TCRdb has only the in-frame clones, and not every one. Altogether roughly 95,000 clones are present, roughly nine tenths being singletons, with the ten largest covering 2.5% to 3.5%. Study-level results: Sampling captured repertoires only after the peak T cell response. Baseline serostatus was positive in only six or seven AZD1222 recipients.

Second-dose intervals near 4 or 12 weeks were combined. The sequence derives from an adult who received the AZD1222 COVID-19 vaccine. Sequenced here: peripheral blood, sampled 28 days after the second AZD1222 dose. The chain has TRBV18 and TRBJ2-7; D is undetermined. CDR3: CASSPSGGSGVYEQYF. The DNA for the CDR3 is TGTGCCAGCTCTCCTTCGGGTGGGTCTGGGGTCTACGAGCAGTACTTC.